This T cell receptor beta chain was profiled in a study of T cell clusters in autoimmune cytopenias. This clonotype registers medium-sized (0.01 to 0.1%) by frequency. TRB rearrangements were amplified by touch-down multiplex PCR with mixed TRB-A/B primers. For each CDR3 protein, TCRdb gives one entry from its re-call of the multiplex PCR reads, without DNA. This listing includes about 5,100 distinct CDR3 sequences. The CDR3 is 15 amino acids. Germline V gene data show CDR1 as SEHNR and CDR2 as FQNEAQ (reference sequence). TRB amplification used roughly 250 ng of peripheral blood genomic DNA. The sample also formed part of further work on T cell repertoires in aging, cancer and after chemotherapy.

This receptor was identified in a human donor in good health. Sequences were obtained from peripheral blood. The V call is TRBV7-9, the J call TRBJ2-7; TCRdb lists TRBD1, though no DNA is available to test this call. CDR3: CASSFGRGGPYEQYF.